This TCR beta chain was identified in a study of cytomegalovirus exposure and HLA in healthy donors. The table came from immunoSEQ multiplex PCR; TCRdb's copy has only in-frame clones and leaves some out. The sample holds about 71,000 clones; about 94% are singletons and the top ten take around 1.5%. Worth noting for this clone: As yet, its antigen is unknown.

The donors were part of the validation cohort, which consisted of some 120 subjects and was separate from the first cohort of around 620 subjects. Notes on the study in general: A classifier reportedly called cytomegalovirus status with high sensitivity and specificity.

This CDR3 contains 15 residues. CDR1 and CDR2 (germline): SGHDT, YYEEEE. V lost 1 base to trimming and J lost 5 bases, with 12 bases between them. The sequenced sample was PBMCs. This TCR was recovered from a man between 18 and 35 years old in good health and CMV-seropositive. The chain couples TRBV5-6 to TRBJ2-2; TRBD1 is a possible D gene (6 bases). This chain's CDR3 is CASSLRQGRTGELFF. DNA of the CDR3: TGTGCCAGCAGCTTGCGCCAGGGGCGGACCGGGGAGCTGTTTTTT.